This is a list of T cell receptor beta chains from one sample in a study of post-analysis software for immune sequencing data. One entry per CDR3 protein, called by TCRdb with MiXCR from the PCR reads. The data show fewer than 850,000 distinct CDR3 sequences, 25% to 30% seen once. The sequenced sample was blood. The receptors stem from a girl under 18 with multiple sclerosis. Each CDR3 is given with its conserved first and last residue. A D gene is named only where the DNA matches it firmly. Rows give clone size only sometimes, using once, few, many, or a class for an expanded clone.

D	size	J	length	V	DNA	CDR3
TRBD1	-	TRBJ1-6	15	TRBV11-2	TGTGCCAGCAGGGTGTACAGGGGGCGAAATTCACCCCTCCACTTT	CASRVYRGRNSPLHF
TRBD1	-	TRBJ2-3	14	TRBV27	TGTGCCGGTTCAACAGGGGGATTCACAGATACGCAGTATTTT	CAGSTGGFTDTQYF
-	-	TRBJ1-1	15	TRBV16	TGTGCCAGCAGCCAATACGGGGGGTCGGGCACTGAAGCTTTCTTT	CASSQYGGSGTEAFF
-	-	TRBJ2-1	16	TRBV6-2/TRBV6-3	TGTGCCAGCAGTTACGGGGGGAGAAGCTCCTACAATGAGCAGTTCTTC	CASSYGGRSSYNEQFF
TRBD2	few	TRBJ2-1	16	TRBV6-2/TRBV6-3	TGTGCCAGCAGCCCACATAGCGGGGTACTCCCCAATGAGCAGTTCTTC	CASSPHSGVLPNEQFF
-	-	TRBJ2-6	24	TRBV5-6	TGTGCCAGCAGCTTGGCCTGGGTAGGGACGGCCTTGGGGGGTTCCATCTCTGGGGCCAACGTCCTGACTTTC	CASSLAWVGTALGGSISGANVLTF
TRBD2	-	TRBJ2-7	16	TRBV20-1	TGCAGTGCTAGGGTCTCTAGCGGGGGCCGGCGGGACGAGCAGTACTTC	CSARVSSGGRRDEQYF
TRBD1	few	TRBJ1-1	13	TRBV29-1	TGCAGCGCCTCTACAGGGGAGTACACTGAAGCTTTCTTT	CSASTGEYTEAFF
TRBD2	many	TRBJ2-1	17	TRBV25-1	TGTGCCAGCAGTGAATCCCTTAGCGGGACGACCTACAATGAGCAGTTCTTC	CASSESLSGTTYNEQFF
TRBD2	-	TRBJ2-5	13	TRBV6-1	TGTGCCACAAGGACTAGCGGGAGTGAGACCCAGTACTTC	CATRTSGSETQYF
TRBD2	few	TRBJ2-5	16	TRBV20-1	TGCAGTGCTAGAGGGAATAGCGGGAGCCGGAAAGAGACCCAGTACTTC	CSARGNSGSRKETQYF
-	few	TRBJ2-1	17	TRBV4-1	TGCGCCAGCAGCCAAGTCCCGACGGGGATGATGCCCAATGAGCAGTTCTTC	CASSQVPTGMMPNEQFF
-	-	TRBJ2-5	14	TRBV18	TGTGCCAGCTCACCTGCGTCTCAAGTCGAGACCCAGTACTTC	CASSPASQVETQYF
-	-	TRBJ2-3	13	TRBV12-5	TGTGCTAGTGGTTTGGGTATCACAGATACGCAGTATTTT	CASGLGITDTQYF
-	-	TRBJ2-1	16	TRBV20-1	TGCAGTGCTAGAGATGCCGACGCAGGATCCTACAATGAGCAGTTCTTC	CSARDADAGSYNEQFF
-	-	TRBJ1-6	13	TRBV7-6	TGTGCCAGCTCCATGGGGGATAATTCACCCCTCCACTTT	CASSMGDNSPLHF
TRBD1	-	TRBJ1-5	14	TRBV5-6	TGTGCCAGCAGCTTGGTTCGGGACAGTTTTTCCCAGCATTTT	CASSLVRDSFSQHF
-	-	TRBJ2-7	15	TRBV4-3	TGCGCCGGCAGCCAAGGAGCCTACCTAGTTTCCGAGCAGTACTTC	CAGSQGAYLVSEQYF
-	few	TRBJ2-3	17	TRBV4-3	TGCGCCAGCAGCCAAGGGTTAACGGGAGCGGGCACAGATACGCAGTATTTT	CASSQGLTGAGTDTQYF
-	many	TRBJ2-1	11	TRBV20-1	TGCAGTGCTAGACTCGGCAATGAGCAGTTCTTC	CSARLGNEQFF